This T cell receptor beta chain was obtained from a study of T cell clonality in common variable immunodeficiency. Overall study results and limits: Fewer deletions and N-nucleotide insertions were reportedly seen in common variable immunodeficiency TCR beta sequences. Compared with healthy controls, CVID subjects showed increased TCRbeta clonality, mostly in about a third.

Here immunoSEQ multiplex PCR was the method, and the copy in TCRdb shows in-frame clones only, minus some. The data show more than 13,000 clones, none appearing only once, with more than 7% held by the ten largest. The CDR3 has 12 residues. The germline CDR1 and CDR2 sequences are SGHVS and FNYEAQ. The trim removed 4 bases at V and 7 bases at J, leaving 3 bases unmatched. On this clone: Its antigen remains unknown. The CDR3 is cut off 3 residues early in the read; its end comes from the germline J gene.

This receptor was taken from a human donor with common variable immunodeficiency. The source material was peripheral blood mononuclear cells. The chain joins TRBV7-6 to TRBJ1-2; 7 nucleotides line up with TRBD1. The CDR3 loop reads CASSSGQVGYTF. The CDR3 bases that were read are TGTGCCAGCAGCTCTGGACAGGTTGGC.